One sample yielded the 24 T cell receptor beta chains listed below, sequenced in a study of cytomegalovirus exposure and HLA in healthy donors. PCR was performed using 60 Vbeta and 13 Jbeta primers. The repertoire was sequenced with immunoSEQ multiplex PCR; TCRdb's copy has only in-frame clones and lacks some. Of some 150,000 clones listed, just under 85% were seen once; the top ten hold 1.9%. Sequenced input: PBMCs. The receptors originated from a middle-aged woman in good health and CMV-seronegative.

V usage is TRBV11-2 and J usage is TRBJ2-1; D is perhaps TRBD2 (6 bases). Germline CDR1 SGHAT, CDR2 FQNNGV. The CDR3 spans 14 residues. V was shortened by 2 bases and J by 8 bases, with 13 bases between the two germline ends. The CDR3 protein is CASSLIVPGDEQFF. Here the CDR3 DNA reads TGTGCCAGCAGCTTAATCGTTCCGGGGGATGAGCAGTTCTTC.

The V call is TRBV27, the J call TRBJ1-6; D perhaps matches TRBD1 (5 bases). This CDR3 comprises 14 residues. The germline V gene has CDR1 MNHEY and CDR2 SMNVEV (reference sequence). The V end was cut by 4 bases, the J end by 4 bases, with 8 bases between. Here the CDR3 reads CASSYGGYNSPLHF. As DNA, the CDR3 is TGTGCCAGCAGTTACGGGGGGTATAATTCACCCCTCCACTTT.

The chain carries TRBV19 and TRBJ1-1, with 8 nucleotides matching TRBD1. This CDR3 contains 12 residues. J lost 9 bases, V lost 9 bases, and 9 bases had no gene match. CDR1 is LNHDA, CDR2 SQIVND, per germline (reference sequence). CDR3 nucleotides: TGTGCCAGCCTACCCGGGACAGGAAAAGCTTTCTTT. Encoded protein: CASLPGTGKAFF.

The chain combines TRBV4-3 with TRBJ2-1, with 10 bases aligning to TRBD2. CDR3 size: 16 residues. Germline CDR1 is LGHNA and CDR2 is YSLEER. V lost 0 bases and J lost 8; bases outside the gene matches: 7. CDR3 protein: CASSQDTAGGPYEQFF. CDR3 coding DNA: TGCGCCAGCAGCCAAGATACAGCGGGAGGGCCTTATGAGCAGTTCTTC.

The V gene is TRBV5-1, the J gene TRBJ2-5; possible D gene TRBD1, 6 bases. The DNA matches TRBJ2-7 better at its end, which makes the J call doubtful. Germline loops: CDR1 SGHRS, CDR2 YFSETQ. The length of the CDR3 is 14 residues. The CDR3 region is CASSLGQATYEQYF. CDR3 nucleotides: TGCGCCAGCAGCTTGGGACAGGCCACCTACGAGCAGTACTTC.

The J gene is TRBJ1-1, the V gene TRBV9, with a weak D call TRBD1 (6 bases). V lost 3 bases to trimming and J lost 5 bases, with 17 bases between them. This CDR3 is built from 15 residues. Germline assignment: CDR1 SGDLS and CDR2 YYNGEE. This CDR3 is CASSASGQWRTEAFF. The CDR3 bases are TGTGCCAGCAGCGCGTCGGGACAATGGAGGACTGAAGCTTTCTTT.

The chain couples TRBV7-2 to TRBJ2-2; 7 nucleotides align to TRBD1. After removal of 5 bases from V and 5 bases from J, the junction contained 8 bases not matched to a gene. This CDR3 comprises 15 residues. Germline V gives CDR1 SGHTA, CDR2 FQGNSA. The CDR3 DNA reads TGTGCCAGCAGCCAAACCCAACAGGGGACCGGGGAGCTGTTTTTT. It yields the protein CASSQTQQGTGELFF.

The chain employs TRBV6-6 and TRBJ2-7; TRBD2 agrees at 7 bases. The CDR3 has 15 amino acids. Germline V gene data show CDR1 as MNHNY and CDR2 as SVGAGI (reference sequence). The V segment lost 4 bases and the J segment 2 bases; nucleotides outside the gene matches: 8. CDR3 protein: CASSSASGITYEQYF. DNA for the CDR3: TGTGCCAGCAGTTCTGCTAGCGGAATAACCTACGAGCAGTACTTC.

The rearrangement uses TRBV5-4 and TRBJ2-5; 10 bases line up with TRBD2. CDR1 and CDR2 from the germline V gene are SGHNT and YYREEE (reference sequence). V trimming: 4 bases; J trimming: 7 bases; junction bases outside the gene matches: 22. The CDR3 covers 19 residues. This CDR3 is CASSVGLAGASSMGGTQYF. In nucleotides, the CDR3 is TGTGCCAGCAGCGTGGGGCTAGCGGGAGCCAGCTCGATGGGAGGGACCCAGTACTTC.

This clone was counted once. The rearrangement uses TRBV19 and TRBJ2-2, with a tentative D call TRBD2 (6 bases). Between the trimmed V and J ends, which lost 5 bases and 3 bases, there was a span of 13 bases. The CDR3 is 15 residues long. CDR1 is LNHDA, CDR2 SQIVND, per germline (reference sequence). The CDR3 DNA follows: TGTGCCAGTAGTCGGCGGGGAGGCTACACCGGGGAGCTGTTTTTT. Encoded protein: CASSRRGGYTGELFF. Full variable domain (outside the CDR3, taken from reference TRBV19 and TRBJ2-2): DGGITQSPKYLFRKEGQNVTLSCEQNLNHDAMYWYRQDPGQGLRLIYYSQIVNDFQKGDIAEGYSVSREKKESFPLTVTSAQKNPTAFYLCASSRRGGYTGELFFGEGSRLTVL.

The rearrangement uses TRBV10-2 and TRBJ2-7, with 7 bases fitting TRBD1. The ends lost 8 bases at V and 1 base at J; junction bases unmatched: 8. The CDR3 sequence is 14 residues long. CDR1 WSHSY and CDR2 SAAADI come from the germline V gene. The CDR3 here is CASRPTGTSYEQYF. The CDR3 region has the DNA TGCGCCAGCCGCCCGACAGGGACGTCCTACGAGCAGTACTTC.

This clone came up once. The genes are TRBV25-1 and TRBJ2-2, with D maybe TRBD2 (5 bases). This CDR3 is 15 amino acids long. V was cut by 1 base and J by 4 bases, with 10 bases left in between. Germline lookup yields CDR1 MGHDK and CDR2 SYGVNS. CDR3 DNA sequence: TGTGCCAGCAGTGAATTGAGGGTCCCCACCGGGGAGCTGTTTTTT. This sequence encodes CASSELRVPTGELFF.

The chain couples TRBV28 to TRBJ1-5, with D unclear. Trimming removed 3 bases from V and 7 bases from J, with 13 bases in between. The germline gives CDR1 MDHEN, CDR2 SYDVKM. CDR3 length: 14 amino acids. CDR3 amino acids: CASSFSGEGQPQHF. The CDR3 nucleotides are TGTGCCAGCAGTTTCAGTGGGGAGGGACAGCCCCAGCATTTT.

V and J are TRBV19 and TRBJ1-5; no clear D. V lost 1 base, J lost 5 bases, and 6 bases lay in between. Germline-derived CDR1 and CDR2 are LNHDA and SQIVND (reference sequence). This CDR3 is 13 amino acids long. The CDR3 protein is CASSIGRDQPQHF. The DNA of the CDR3 is TGTGCCAGTAGTATAGGGAGGGATCAGCCCCAGCATTTT.

Regarding this clone: Other DNA sequences in the same sample also yield this CDR3. The J gene is TRBJ2-7, the V gene TRBV25-1, with 7 bases fitting TRBD1. The CDR3 is 14 amino acids. V lost 4 bases and J lost 1; bases outside the gene matches: 4. CDR1 is MGHDK and CDR2 is SYGVNS in the germline V gene. The CDR3 DNA reads as TGTGCCAGCAGTGCCGACAGGGTTTCCTACGAGCAGTACTTC. Residues: CASSADRVSYEQYF.

The chain uses TRBV5-5 and TRBJ2-7, with 9 bases that match TRBD2. The CDR3 extends over 15 amino acids. The germline gives CDR1 SGHKS, CDR2 YYEKEE (reference sequence). The V segment lost 0 bases and the J segment 3 bases; nucleotides outside the gene matches: 4. The CDR3 here is CASSLVAGGHYEQYF. CDR3 nucleotides: TGTGCCAGCAGCTTGGTTGCGGGAGGGCACTACGAGCAGTACTTC.

V gene TRBV5-4 combines with J gene TRBJ2-6; D remains ambiguous. The CDR3 loop spans 14 amino acids. Trimming removed 2 bases from V and 0 bases from J, with 3 bases in between. Germline assignment: CDR1 SGHNT and CDR2 YYREEE (reference sequence). The CDR3 is CASSFSSGANVLTF. The DNA of the CDR3 is TGTGCCAGCAGCTTCTCCTCTGGGGCCAACGTCCTGACTTTC.

The chain combines TRBV7-3 with TRBJ2-3; TRBD2 aligns across 9 bases. V was pared by 4 bases and J by 2 bases, with 7 bases of the junction left unmatched. Germline V CDR1 and CDR2: SGHTA, FQGTGA. The CDR3 covers 16 residues. CDR3 sequence (DNA): TGTGCCAGCAGCTCGGGGGGGACTAGCCCCACAGATACGCAGTATTTT. Translating gives CASSSGGTSPTDTQYF.

In the case of this clone: Different DNA sequences within this sample yield the same CDR3. This chain links TRBV2 with TRBJ2-3; TRBD2 might be the D (5 bases). Germline-derived CDR1 and CDR2 are SNHLY and FYNNEI. V was clipped by 2 bases and J by 0 bases, with 9 bases between them. CDR3 length: 15 residues. The CDR3 sequence is CASSERRGSTDTQYF. The CDR3, as DNA: TGTGCCAGCAGTGAACGAAGAGGGAGCACAGATACGCAGTATTTT.

This chain links TRBV4-3 with TRBJ2-3, with 8 bases that match TRBD2. The germline gives CDR1 LGHNA, CDR2 YSLEER. Trimming took 2 bases from V and 5 from J; bases not matched to a gene: 12. The CDR3 totals 17 residues. The CDR3 DNA reads TGCGCCAGCAGCCAAATGAGGAGCGGGAGTTACCAAGATACGCAGTATTTT. It specifies CASSQMRSGSYQDTQYF.

Turning to this clone: In the same sample, other DNA sequences code for this CDR3. The chain is built from TRBV5-1 and TRBJ2-2; 9 nucleotides match TRBD2. V lost 0 bases to trimming and J lost 0 bases; unmatched junction nucleotides: 0. Germline-derived CDR1 and CDR2 are SGHRS and YFSETQ. The CDR3 extends over 16 amino acids. The CDR3 sequence: CASSLVAGANTGELFF. DNA of the CDR3: TGCGCCAGCAGCTTGGTAGCGGGAGCGAACACCGGGGAGCTGTTTTTT.

This clone has only a few counts. This rearrangement joins TRBV2 to TRBJ2-1; D is uncertain. V was trimmed by 6 bases and J by 14 bases, leaving 17 bases between them. The CDR3 consists of 12 residues. From germline, CDR1 is SNHLY and CDR2 FYNNEI. This chain's CDR3 is CASRSMNTAEFF. CDR3 bases: TGTGCCAGCAGGAGTATGAATACAGCCGAGTTCTTC.

This clone showed up just a few times. The J gene is TRBJ2-5, the V gene TRBV4-1; 8 bases agree with TRBD2. Germline CDR1 is MGHRA and CDR2 is YSYEKL. This CDR3 region has 18 residues. Losses at the gene ends were 1 base for V and 2 bases for J; bases not matched to a gene: 12. The CDR3 is CASSQGLATYLEQETQYF. The CDR3 nucleotides read TGCGCCAGCAGCCAAGGACTAGCGACATACCTAGAACAAGAGACCCAGTACTTC.

V gene TRBV18 combines with J gene TRBJ1-4, with D hard to call. Germline CDR1 KGHSH, CDR2 LQKENI. Trimming removed 1 base at V and 8 bases at J, with 11 bases between. The CDR3 has 14 amino acids. The CDR3 DNA sequence: TGTGCCAGCTCACCACGACACGATTTGGAAAAACTGTTTTTT. Amino acid sequence: CASSPRHDLEKLFF.